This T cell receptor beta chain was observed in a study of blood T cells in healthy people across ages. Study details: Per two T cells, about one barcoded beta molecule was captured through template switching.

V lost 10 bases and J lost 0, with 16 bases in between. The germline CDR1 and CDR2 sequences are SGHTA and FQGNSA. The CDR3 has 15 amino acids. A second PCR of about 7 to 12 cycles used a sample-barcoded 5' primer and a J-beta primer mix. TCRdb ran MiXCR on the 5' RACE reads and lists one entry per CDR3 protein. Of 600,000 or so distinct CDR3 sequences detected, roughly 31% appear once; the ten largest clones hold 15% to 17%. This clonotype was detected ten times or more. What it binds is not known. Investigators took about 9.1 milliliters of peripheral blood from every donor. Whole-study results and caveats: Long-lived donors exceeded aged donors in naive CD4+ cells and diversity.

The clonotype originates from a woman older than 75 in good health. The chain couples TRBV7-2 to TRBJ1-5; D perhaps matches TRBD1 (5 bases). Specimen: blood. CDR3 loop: CATAPQANSNQPQHF. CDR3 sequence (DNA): TGTGCCACCGCGCCACAGGCCAATAGCAATCAGCCCCAGCATTTT. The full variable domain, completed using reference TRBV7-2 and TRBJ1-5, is GAGVSQSPSNKVTEKGKDVELRCDPISGHTALYWYRQSLGQGLEFLIYFQGNSAPDKSGLPSDRFSAERTGGSVSTLTIQRTQQEDSAVYLCATAPQANSNQPQHFGDGTRLSIL.